This TCR beta chain appears in the sequencing data of a study of CD8 T cells in ankylosing spondylitis. General study points: As reported, disease-linked clones showed significant enrichment in matched ankylosing spondylitis synovial fluid. Some motif variants had been reported before (in reactive arthritis synovial fluid and blood).

The germline V and J ends were trimmed by 1 base and 15 bases, with 19 bases remaining between them. Germline CDR1 reads LGHNA; CDR2 reads YNFKEQ. There are 14 residues in the CDR3. In TCRdb, the 5' RACE reads were re-called with MiXCR into one record per CDR3 protein. The table has 250,000 to 400,000 distinct CDR3 sequences, roughly 12% seen once. This clonotype was recorded many times. Its antigen is not identified. The clonotype comes from a female donor with ankylosing spondylitis or in good health (not recorded which). The V and J genes are TRBV4-2 and TRBJ2-1; perhaps TRBD2 as D (6 bases). Sequencing was done on a sample of blood, either unsorted or a sorted T cell fraction (not recorded which). In DNA, the CDR3 is TGTGCCAGCAGCCAAGTTGCGGGACTTGTTGAGTTGTTCTTC. Residues: CASSQVAGLVELFF.